Listed here are 23 T cell receptor beta chains from one sample, sequenced in a study of T-cell memory formation after mild COVID-19. TCRdb re-derived calls from the 5' RACE reads in MiXCR, one entry per CDR3 protein. The sample has about 45,000 distinct CDR3 sequences, 7.3% seen once; the top ten hold 1.4% to 1.5%. Sequenced material: PBMCs or a T cell subset sorted from them (not recorded which). These receptors were obtained from a young man who had mild COVID-19 (a few samples of this study predate the infection). Cell type and time point are not known.

This clonotype was picked up a small number of times. The chain combines TRBV12-3 or TRBV12-4 with TRBJ2-1, with D unclear. Trimming shortened V by 0 bases and J by 9 bases, and 3 bases separated the two germline ends. The CDR3 sequence is 11 residues long. CDR3 sequence: CASSLAGEQFF. CDR3 sequence (DNA): TGTGCCAGCAGTTTAGCTGGTGAGCAGTTCTTC.

This clonotype appeared a few times. This chain links TRBV12-3 or TRBV12-4 with TRBJ2-5; D might be TRBD1 or TRBD2, each matching 5 bases. V gave up 4 bases and J gave up 2 bases, with 5 bases separating them. The CDR3 covers 12 residues. The CDR3 sequence: CASSWGQETQYF. The DNA of the CDR3 is TGTGCCAGCAGTTGGGGGCAAGAGACCCAGTACTTC.

CDR3 in amino acids: CASSLEWRGGPYNEQFF. CDR3 sequence (DNA): TGTGCCAGCAGCTTAGAGTGGCGGGGGGGCCCCTACAATGAGCAGTTCTTC. This sequence joins TRBV7-8 and TRBJ2-1; 9 bases align to TRBD2. The germline CDR1 and CDR2 sequences are SGHVS and FQNEAQ. The CDR3 has 17 residues. J was trimmed by 2 bases and V by 1 base; bases with no gene match: 6.

The chain uses TRBV7-2 and TRBJ2-7; a weak D match, TRBD2 (5 bases). The ends were cut back, 6 bases at V and 2 bases at J, with 8 bases in the middle. This CDR3 is built from 12 residues. CDR1 is SGHTA, CDR2 FQGNSA, per germline. In DNA form, the CDR3 reads TGTGCCAGCAGGGAGGAAACCTACGAGCAGTACTTC. This codes for CASREETYEQYF.

The V and J genes are TRBV20-1 and TRBJ1-3; 7 bases align to TRBD1. V lost 3 bases to trimming and J lost 3 bases; unmatched junction nucleotides: 5. The CDR3 contains 14 residues. The V gene's germline CDR1 is DFQATT and CDR2 SNEGSKA (reference sequence). CDR3 nucleotide sequence: TGCAGTGCTAGCAGGGGGTTTGGTGGAAACACCATATATTTT. Protein product: CSASRGFGGNTIYF.

The chain uses TRBV7-8 and TRBJ1-1; weak D call: TRBD1 (6 bases). The CDR3 loop spans 15 amino acids. Trimming left V 5 bases short and J 0 bases short, with 13 bases between. Germline assignment: CDR1 SGHVS and CDR2 FQNEAQ. CDR3 amino acids: CASSRPGTLNTEAFF. In DNA form, the CDR3 reads TGTGCCAGCAGCAGGCCCGGGACACTGAACACTGAAGCTTTCTTT.

The chain employs TRBV29-1 and TRBJ2-3; TRBD2 matches 9 bases. V was clipped by 6 bases and J by 4 bases; unmatched bases: 2. In germline, CDR1 is SQVTM, CDR2 ANQGSEA. The CDR3 is 12 amino acids. The CDR3 coding sequence is TGCAGCGTCAGGACTAGCGCAGATACGCAGTATTTT. It encodes CSVRTSADTQYF.

This clonotype was observed many times. The chain is built from TRBV4-3 and TRBJ2-2; weak D call: TRBD1 (6 bases). The germline V gene encodes CDR1 LGHNA and CDR2 YSLEER. The CDR3 contains 17 residues. V lost 1 base, J lost 8 bases, and 20 bases lay in between. The CDR3 DNA follows: TGCGCCAGCAGCCAAGGAATACCAGGGGAATCGTGGGGGGAGCTGTTTTTT. Translating it yields CASSQGIPGESWGELFF.

The V and J genes are TRBV12-3 or TRBV12-4 and TRBJ2-4, with 8 bases matching TRBD2. The CDR3 loop spans 14 amino acids. The V gene end was trimmed by 8 bases and the J gene end by 9 bases; junction bases not matched to a gene: 12. The CDR3 region is CASGQGLVSGIQYF. For the CDR3, the DNA is TGTGCCAGCGGCCAGGGACTAGTTTCTGGCATTCAGTACTTC.

This clonotype came up many times. The chain employs TRBV24-1 and TRBJ2-3; 11 bases map to TRBD1. After removal of 4 bases from V and 5 bases from J, the junction contained 7 bases not matched to a gene. This CDR3 contains 16 residues. CDR1 is KGHDR and CDR2 is SFDVKD in the germline V gene. CDR3 sequence (DNA): TGTGCCACCAGTGACCCTAGGGACAGGGGGGGAGATACGCAGTATTTT. This codes for CATSDPRDRGGDTQYF.

In this sample, this clonotype turned up a few times. The J gene is TRBJ1-3, the V gene TRBV18, with D tentatively TRBD1 (5 bases). Deletions cut 3 bases from V and 0 bases from J, with 12 bases between. This CDR3 has 16 residues. Germline CDR1 and CDR2: KGHSH and LQKENI. CDR3 protein: CASSPSGTVSGNTIYF. The CDR3 DNA sequence: TGTGCCAGCTCACCCTCCGGGACCGTCTCTGGAAACACCATATATTTT.

A few counts support this clonotype. The V call is TRBV11-2, the J call TRBJ1-1; D is perhaps TRBD1 (6 bases). The CDR3 has 15 amino acids. The germline gives CDR1 SGHAT, CDR2 FQNNGV. Trimming cost V 5 bases and J 4 bases, with 17 bases left between them. The chain's CDR3 is CASSQWGARATEAFF. DNA of the CDR3: TGTGCCAGCAGCCAATGGGGGGCGCGGGCCACTGAAGCTTTCTTT.

This clonotype has a handful of counts. The chain has TRBV7-9 and TRBJ2-7; D is perhaps TRBD1 (5 bases). Germline CDR1 reads SEHNR; CDR2 reads FQNEAQ (reference sequence). V lost 5 bases to trimming and J lost 1 base, with 21 bases between them. CDR3 size: 17 residues. CDR3 loop: CASSKSGDSLTSYEQYF. The CDR3 nucleotides read TGTGCCAGCAGCAAATCCGGAGACAGTCTCACTTCCTACGAGCAGTACTTC.

The chain employs TRBV6-6 and TRBJ2-1; no clear D. Looked up from germline, CDR1 is MNHNY and CDR2 is SVGAGI (reference sequence). V lost 8 bases and J lost 9, with 8 bases in between. The CDR3 is made up of 10 amino acids. In nucleotides, the CDR3 is TGTGCCAGCGGCCCGGTTGAGCAGTTCTTC. Its translation is CASGPVEQFF.

Note on this clonotype: A read error is possible here, since a much larger clone lies one base away. The V and J genes are TRBV5-1 and TRBJ2-1; perhaps D is TRBD1 or TRBD2 (5 bases each). The CDR3 has 11 residues. Trimming left V 0 bases short and J 12 bases short, with 7 bases between. Germline CDR1 reads SGHRS; CDR2 reads YFSETQ. This chain's CDR3 is CASSLDGAQFF. CDR3 nucleotides: TGCGCCAGCAGCTTGGACGGGGCGCAGTTCTTC.

This clonotype was seen a few times. The DNA for the CDR3 is TGTGCCAGCAGTTTATCGCGGCAGTCCCAAGAGACCCAGTACTTC. Translating it yields CASSLSRQSQETQYF. This chain connects TRBV27 to TRBJ2-5; no firm D call. Germline CDR1 is MNHEY and CDR2 is SMNVEV (reference sequence). V was clipped by 0 bases and J by 1 base, with 9 bases between them. The CDR3 is made up of 15 amino acids.

At least ten counts were recorded for this clonotype. V and J are TRBV3-1 and TRBJ2-5; 7 bases are shared with TRBD1. This CDR3 region has 14 residues. V dropped 1 base and J dropped 5; count of bases not matched to a gene: 4. Looked up from germline, CDR1 is LGHDT and CDR2 is YNNKEL (reference sequence). CDR3 DNA sequence: TGTGCCAGCAGCCAAGGACAGGGCTGGGAGACCCAGTACTTC. It encodes CASSQGQGWETQYF.

The table lists this clonotype with many counts. The chain carries TRBV30 and TRBJ1-6, with D uncertain. Trimming took off 3 bases at V and 0 bases at J, with 3 bases between the two ends. This CDR3 has 13 amino acids. Germline V CDR1 and CDR2: GTSNPN, SVGIG (reference sequence). The CDR3 spells CAWSSSYNSPLHF. For the CDR3, the DNA is TGTGCCTGGAGCAGCTCCTATAATTCACCCCTCCACTTT.

V usage is TRBV4-3 and J usage is TRBJ1-5, with unresolved D. The V gene's germline CDR1 is LGHNA and CDR2 YSLEER. The CDR3 contains 14 residues. Trimming removed 3 bases from V and 1 base from J, with 7 bases in between. The CDR3 DNA sequence: TGCGCCAGCAGCCAGGAATGGAGCAATCAGCCCCAGCATTTT. The encoded protein is CASSQEWSNQPQHF.

J is TRBJ2-1 and V is TRBV7-2; D is perhaps TRBD1 (6 bases). The CDR3 spans 12 residues. Trimming cost V 5 bases and J 9 bases, with 11 bases left between them. CDR1 is SGHTA and CDR2 is FQGNSA in the germline V gene. The CDR3 bases are TGTGCCAGCAGCGCCCAGGGGCTTGAGCAGTTCTTC. Protein product: CASSAQGLEQFF.

The V and J genes are TRBV5-1 and TRBJ2-3, with no clear D. Germline CDR1 is SGHRS and CDR2 is YFSETQ. The CDR3 covers 14 residues. With 0 bases removed from V and 4 bases from J, the gap between germline ends came to 9 bases. Written as DNA, the CDR3 is TGCGCCAGCAGCTTGGGGCAGAGCCCAGATACGCAGTATTTT. It yields the protein CASSLGQSPDTQYF.

V gene TRBV7-8 combines with J gene TRBJ2-7, with 9 bases lining up with TRBD1. V dropped 3 bases and J dropped 5; count of bases not matched to a gene: 8. Germline CDR1 and CDR2: SGHVS and FQNEAQ. The CDR3 loop spans 15 amino acids. CDR3: CASSFPGTGRNEQYF. The CDR3 nucleotides are TGTGCCAGCAGCTTCCCCGGGACAGGGAGAAACGAGCAGTACTTC.

This clonotype was counted only a few times. CDR3 loop: CSVDGGGNTDTQYF. CDR3 in DNA: TGCAGCGTTGACGGGGGGGGGAACACAGATACGCAGTATTTT. This chain links TRBV29-1 with TRBJ2-3, with 8 nucleotides matching TRBD2. CDR1 SQVTM and CDR2 ANQGSEA come from the germline V gene. This CDR3 contains 14 residues. The trim removed 3 bases at V and 2 bases at J, leaving 4 bases unmatched.